This TCR beta chain was profiled in a study of T cells in Graves' hyperthyroidism and ophthalmopathy. The overall study: Staff took peripheral blood when the initial diagnosis was made, before any treatment began. Study-level results: Blood shared most expanded thyroid clonotypes above 0.001.

The CDR3 has 13 residues. J gave up 1 base and V 4 bases, and 3 bases lay outside the gene matches. Germline-derived CDR1 and CDR2 are DFQATT and SNEGSKA (reference sequence). TCR beta CDR3 regions were amplified from RNA. When the TCR CDR3 underwent first-round RT-PCR, the HTBI primer set was used. In TCRdb, the multiplex PCR reads were re-called with MiXCR into one record per CDR3 protein. The sample includes 300,000 to 450,000 distinct CDR3 sequences, approximately 17% of them seen just once. This clonotype appeared a few times. Its antigen is unidentified. Material for sequencing was blood. The clonotype comes from a man between 18 and 35 years old with Graves' ophthalmopathy. The J gene is TRBJ1-1, the V gene TRBV20-1, with TRBD1 identical over 7 bases. This chain's CDR3 is CSAMGTANTEAFF. In nucleotides, the CDR3 is TGCAGTGCTATGGGGACAGCGAACACTGAAGCTTTCTTT.